This TCR beta chain appears in the sequencing data of a study of monozygotic twins with inflammatory bowel disease. Each TCR library consumed around 3.5 ug of total RNA. Using TCRalpha and TCRbeta cDNA, the researchers carried out two nested PCRs that lasted roughly 16 and 10 cycles. After re-calling the 5' RACE reads, TCRdb lists one entry per CDR3 protein, DNA absent. The specimen's table records more than 300,000 distinct CDR3 sequences. The CDR3 is 14 residues long. Germline V gene sequence: CDR1 SGHVS, CDR2 FQNEAQ. The clonotype originates from a human donor with ulcerative colitis or Crohn's disease, or a healthy co-twin of an affected twin (not recorded which). The source material was blood. This chain connects TRBV7-8 to TRBJ1-5; there is no DNA to check the TCRdb D call of TRBD1. CDR3 sequence: CASSPTGSGQPQHF.